This record covers a single T cell receptor (beta chain). These data come from a study of monozygotic twins with inflammatory bowel disease. Skipping T cell sorting, the study isolated total RNA directly from whole blood. TCRdb reanalyzed the 5' RACE reads, giving one entry per CDR3 protein sequence and no DNA. This sample's clone table lists around 97,000 distinct CDR3 sequences. This clonotype was sampled from a human donor with ulcerative colitis or Crohn's disease, or a healthy co-twin of an affected twin (not recorded which). Input material: blood.

CDR3 amino acids: CASSLTGAGANVLTF. The gene calls are TRBV5-1 and TRBJ2-6. Per germline, CDR1 SGHRS and CDR2 YFSETQ. This CDR3 comprises 15 residues.